This TCR beta chain was sequenced during a study of vaccination and CD4 T cells after COVID-19. Study summary: Post-COVID draws followed diagnosis by a median roughly 99 days (range 35 to 161).

The treatment was: 10-day PBMC culture with coronavirus spike peptide pools or control peptides (ViraFEST assay). The Oncomine TCR Beta short-read assay was applied to DNA of cultured CD4+ T cells. Scientists extracted genomic DNA from CD4+ T cells grown in culture. TCRdb itself ran the PCR reads through MiXCR, one entry per CDR3 protein. The sample has 3,000 to 4,000 distinct CDR3 sequences; approximately 17% are singletons. To note about this clonotype: Its antigen is still unknown.

Sequenced material: CD4+ T cells from blood, cultured in vitro. This TCR came from a human donor who had recovered from COVID-19.

The CDR3 loop reads CASSQDLTGNSPLHF. DNA of the CDR3: TGTGCCAGCAGCCAAGACTTAACGGGGAATTCACCCCTCCACTTT. V and J are TRBV4-2 and TRBJ1-6; D is unclear. CDR3 length: 15 amino acids. The germline V gene has CDR1 LGHNA and CDR2 YNFKEQ. The V and J ends lost 0 bases and 7 bases respectively, with 10 bases between them.